One sample yielded the 12 T cell receptor beta chains listed below, sequenced in a study of CD8 T cells in Susac syndrome. Roughly 0.45 to 1 ug RNA was reverse transcribed with random hexamers. TCRdb used MiXCR to reprocess the immunoSEQ multiplex PCR reads, holding one entry per CDR3 protein. The sample lists a few hundred thousand distinct CDR3 sequences, 75% to 90% occurring once. Sequenced material: CD8+ T cells from PBMCs. Receptor source: a human donor with multiple sclerosis.

This chain uses TRBV11-2 with TRBJ2-5; TRBD1 matches 8 bases. CDR3 length equals 16 residues. The germline CDR1 and CDR2 sequences are SGHAT and FQNNGV. The junction had 6 bases not matched to a gene; V was cut back by 1 base and J by 2 bases. CDR3 DNA sequence: TGTGCCAGCAGCTTAGGAGACAGGGGTGCTCAAGAGACCCAGTACTTC. Amino acids: CASSLGDRGAQETQYF.

The chain uses TRBV19 and TRBJ1-1, with D tentatively TRBD1 (5 bases). CDR1 and CDR2 (germline): LNHDA, SQIVND (reference sequence). The CDR3 is made up of 11 amino acids. For the CDR3, the DNA is TGTGCGACAGTACGGGGTACTGAAGCTTTCTTT. The encoded protein is CATVRGTEAFF.

This clonotype has just one count. This chain links TRBV19 with TRBJ1-1; no reliable D call. The CDR3 has 13 residues. V lost 7 bases to trimming and J lost 2 bases, with 11 bases between them. Germline V gene data show CDR1 as LNHDA and CDR2 as SQIVND (reference sequence). CDR3 coding DNA: TGTGCCAGTACCTTATCCGGCAACACTGAAGCTTTCTTT. Its protein product is CASTLSGNTEAFF.

The chain recombines TRBV4-1 with TRBJ1-6, with D perhaps matching TRBD1 (5 bases). Trimming stripped 4 bases from V and 4 bases from J, with 11 bases between. Germline V gene data show CDR1 as MGHRA and CDR2 as YSYEKL. CDR3 length equals 15 residues. The CDR3 spells CASSPGGDYNSPLHF. The CDR3 region has the DNA TGCGCCAGCAGCCCCGGGGGGGATTATAATTCACCCCTCCACTTT.

V and J are TRBV27 and TRBJ2-1; 9 bases fit TRBD2. Germline CDR1 and CDR2: MNHEY and SMNVEV (reference sequence). Trimming took 5 bases from V and 2 from J; bases not matched to a gene: 13. CDR3 length: 18 amino acids. CDR3 loop: CASSPIPLAGLTYNEQFF. The CDR3 region has the DNA TGTGCCAGCAGTCCCATCCCCCTAGCGGGATTGACCTACAATGAGCAGTTCTTC.

The chain employs TRBV9 and TRBJ1-5; possibly TRBD1 for D (6 bases). Germline V lookup: CDR1 SGDLS, CDR2 YYNGEE. V lost 3 bases and J 0 bases, leaving 10 bases between the germline ends. The CDR3 spans 15 residues. CDR3 DNA: TGTGCCAGCAGCGAACAGGGCACTAGCAATCAGCCCCAGCATTTT. Its translation is CASSEQGTSNQPQHF.

The J gene is TRBJ2-7, the V gene TRBV11-2; TRBD1 is a possible D gene (7 bases). The CDR3 runs to 15 residues. Trimming left V 5 bases short and J 4 bases short, with 18 bases between. The germline V gene has CDR1 SGHAT and CDR2 FQNNGV. This CDR3 reads CASSRGRRDRYEQYF. CDR3 nucleotide sequence: TGTGCCAGCAGCCGGGGGAGGCGGGACAGATACGAGCAGTACTTC.

The chain recombines TRBV12-3 or TRBV12-4 with TRBJ2-7, with 9 bases that match TRBD1. J gave up 5 bases and V 5 bases, and 4 bases lay outside the gene matches. This CDR3 has 13 amino acids. For the CDR3, the DNA is TGTGCCAGCAGTCCACAGGGGGCGAACGAGCAGTACTTC. This translates into CASSPQGANEQYF.

In this sample, this clonotype turned up once. CDR3 nucleotides: TGTGCCAGCAACTCCGGGACTAGCGGGGCGTACAATGAGCAGTTCTTC. Protein product: CASNSGTSGAYNEQFF. The rearrangement links TRBV12-3 or TRBV12-4 to TRBJ2-1; 13 bases are a match to TRBD2. V dropped 7 bases and J dropped 4; count of bases not matched to a gene: 7. This CDR3 comprises 16 residues.

The rearrangement links TRBV5-6 to TRBJ2-1; D is perhaps TRBD1 (6 bases). The germline gives CDR1 SGHDT, CDR2 YYEEEE. CDR3 size: 14 residues. Trimming took off 4 bases at V and 9 bases at J, with 17 bases between the two ends. Here the CDR3 DNA reads TGTGCCAGCAGCACGGGGACACCCGGACGTGAGCAGTTCTTC. Translation gives CASSTGTPGREQFF.

The V gene is TRBV15, the J gene TRBJ2-1; 9 bases fit TRBD1. V shed 7 bases, J shed 5 bases, and the junction held 9 bases outside the gene matches. The germline V gene encodes CDR1 LNHNV and CDR2 YYDKDF (reference sequence). This CDR3 spans 15 amino acids. This CDR3 reads CATNQLTGGHNEQFF. CDR3 DNA: TGTGCCACCAACCAATTGACAGGGGGGCACAATGAGCAGTTCTTC.

This clonotype was found once. This chain uses TRBV27 with TRBJ1-4, with 7 positions matching TRBD1. Germline values: CDR1 MNHEY, CDR2 SMNVEV (reference sequence). This CDR3 has 14 amino acids. V lost 6 bases to trimming and J lost 2 bases; unmatched junction nucleotides: 3. CDR3 region: CASSPGQTNEKLFF. The DNA for the CDR3 is TGTGCCAGCAGCCCGGGACAGACTAATGAAAAACTGTTTTTT.